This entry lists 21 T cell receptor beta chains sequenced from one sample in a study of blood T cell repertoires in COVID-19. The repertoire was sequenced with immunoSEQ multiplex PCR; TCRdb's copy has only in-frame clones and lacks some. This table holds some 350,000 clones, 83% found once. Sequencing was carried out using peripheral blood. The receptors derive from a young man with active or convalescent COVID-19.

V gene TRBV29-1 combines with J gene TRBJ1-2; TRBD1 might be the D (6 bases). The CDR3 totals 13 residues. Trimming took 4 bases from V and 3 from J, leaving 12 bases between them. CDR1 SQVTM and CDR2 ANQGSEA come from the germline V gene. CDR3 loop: CSVGRTEDYGYTF. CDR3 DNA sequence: TGCAGCGTTGGCCGGACAGAGGACTATGGCTACACCTTC.

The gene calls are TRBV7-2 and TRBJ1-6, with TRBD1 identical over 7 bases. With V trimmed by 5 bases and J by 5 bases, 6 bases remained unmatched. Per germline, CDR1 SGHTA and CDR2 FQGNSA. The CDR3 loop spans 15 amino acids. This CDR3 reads CASSKRQGDNSPLHF. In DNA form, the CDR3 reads TGTGCCAGCAGCAAAAGACAGGGAGATAATTCACCCCTCCACTTT.

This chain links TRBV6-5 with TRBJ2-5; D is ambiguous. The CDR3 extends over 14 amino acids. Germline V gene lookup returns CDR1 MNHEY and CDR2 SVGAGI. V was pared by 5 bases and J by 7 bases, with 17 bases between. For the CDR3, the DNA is TGTGCCAGCAGTATCTACCCCGAGCGAGGGACCCAGTACTTC. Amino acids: CASSIYPERGTQYF.

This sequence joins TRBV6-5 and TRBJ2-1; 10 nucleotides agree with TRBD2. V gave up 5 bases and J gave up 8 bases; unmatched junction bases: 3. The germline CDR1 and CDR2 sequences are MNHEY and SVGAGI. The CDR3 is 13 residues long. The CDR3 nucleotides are TGTGCCAGCAGTAGGACTAGCGGCTATGAGCAGTTCTTC. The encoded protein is CASSRTSGYEQFF.

For the CDR3, the DNA is TGTGCCAGCAGTTACAACAGGGGAGTTGGCTACACCTTC. Translating it yields CASSYNRGVGYTF. The V gene is TRBV6-5, the J gene TRBJ1-2, with 7 nucleotides matching TRBD1. After removal of 2 bases from V and 7 bases from J, the junction contained 4 bases not matched to a gene. Germline lookup yields CDR1 MNHEY and CDR2 SVGAGI. The CDR3 is 13 amino acids.

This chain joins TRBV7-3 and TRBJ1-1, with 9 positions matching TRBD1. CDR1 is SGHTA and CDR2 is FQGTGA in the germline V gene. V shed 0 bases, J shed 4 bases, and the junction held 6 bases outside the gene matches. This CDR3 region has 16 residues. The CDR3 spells CASSLTVTGGLTEAFF. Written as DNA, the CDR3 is TGTGCCAGCAGCTTAACGGTCACAGGGGGCCTCACTGAAGCTTTCTTT.

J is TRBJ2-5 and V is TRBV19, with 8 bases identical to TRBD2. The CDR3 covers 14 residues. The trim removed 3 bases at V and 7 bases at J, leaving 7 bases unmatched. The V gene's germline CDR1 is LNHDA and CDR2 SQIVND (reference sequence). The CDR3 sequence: CASSIDRGGVTQYF. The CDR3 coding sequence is TGTGCCAGTAGTATTGATCGGGGGGGCGTGACCCAGTACTTC.

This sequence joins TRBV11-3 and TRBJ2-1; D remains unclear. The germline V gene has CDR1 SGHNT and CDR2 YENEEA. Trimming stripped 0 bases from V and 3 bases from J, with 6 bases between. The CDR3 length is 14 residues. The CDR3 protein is CASSLEGLYNEQFF. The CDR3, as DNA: TGTGCCAGCAGCTTAGAGGGCCTCTACAATGAGCAGTTCTTC.

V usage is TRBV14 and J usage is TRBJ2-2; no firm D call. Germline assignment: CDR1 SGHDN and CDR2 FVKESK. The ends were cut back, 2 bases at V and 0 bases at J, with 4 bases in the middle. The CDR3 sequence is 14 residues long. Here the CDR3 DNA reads TGTGCCAGCAGCCAAACAGCGAACACCGGGGAGCTGTTTTTT. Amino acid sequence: CASSQTANTGELFF.

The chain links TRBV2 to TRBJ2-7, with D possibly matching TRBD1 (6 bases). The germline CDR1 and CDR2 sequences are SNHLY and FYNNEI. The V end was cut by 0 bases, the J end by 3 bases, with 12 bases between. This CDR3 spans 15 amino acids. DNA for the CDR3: TGTGCCAGCAGTGAAGCGCTGCAGGGGTACTACGAGCAGTACTTC. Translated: CASSEALQGYYEQYF.

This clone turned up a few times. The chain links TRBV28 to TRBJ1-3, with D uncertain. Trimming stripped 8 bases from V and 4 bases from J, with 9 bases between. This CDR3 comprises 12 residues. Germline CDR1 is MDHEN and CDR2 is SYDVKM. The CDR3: CASWRYGNTIYF. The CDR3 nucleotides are TGTGCCAGCTGGAGGTACGGAAACACCATATATTTT.

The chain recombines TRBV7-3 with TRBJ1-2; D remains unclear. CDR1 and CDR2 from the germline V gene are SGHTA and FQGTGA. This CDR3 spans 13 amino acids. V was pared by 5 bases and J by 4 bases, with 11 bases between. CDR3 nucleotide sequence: TGTGCCAGCAGCCCCGACATTGGCTATGGCTACACCTTC. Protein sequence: CASSPDIGYGYTF.

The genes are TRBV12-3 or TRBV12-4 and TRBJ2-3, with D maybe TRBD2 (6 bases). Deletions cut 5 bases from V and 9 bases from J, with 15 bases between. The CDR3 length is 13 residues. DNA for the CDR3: TGTGCCAGCAGTCAACCCCCTAGCGCCACGCAGTATTTT. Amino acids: CASSQPPSATQYF.

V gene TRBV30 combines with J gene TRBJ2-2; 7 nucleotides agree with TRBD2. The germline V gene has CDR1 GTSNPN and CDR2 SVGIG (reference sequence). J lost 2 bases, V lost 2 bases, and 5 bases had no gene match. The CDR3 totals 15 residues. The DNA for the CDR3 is TGTGCCTGGAGTAGGACTAGTAGCAACACCGGGGAGCTGTTTTTT. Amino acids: CAWSRTSSNTGELFF.

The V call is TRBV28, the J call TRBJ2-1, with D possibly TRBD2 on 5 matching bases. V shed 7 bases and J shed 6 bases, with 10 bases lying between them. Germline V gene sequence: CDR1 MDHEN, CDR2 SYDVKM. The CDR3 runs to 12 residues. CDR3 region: CASTSPSNEQFF. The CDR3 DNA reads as TGTGCCAGCACTAGCCCTTCCAATGAGCAGTTCTTC.

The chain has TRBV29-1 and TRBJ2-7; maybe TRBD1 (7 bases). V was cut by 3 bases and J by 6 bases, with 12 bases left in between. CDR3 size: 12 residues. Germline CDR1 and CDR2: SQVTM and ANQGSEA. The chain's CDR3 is CSVEAGGLEQYF. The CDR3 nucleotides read TGCAGCGTTGAGGCAGGGGGACTCGAGCAGTACTTC.

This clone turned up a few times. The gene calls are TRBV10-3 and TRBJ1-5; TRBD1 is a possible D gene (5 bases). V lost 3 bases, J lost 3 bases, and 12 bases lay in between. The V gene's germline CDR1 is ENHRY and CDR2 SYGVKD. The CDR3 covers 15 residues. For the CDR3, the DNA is TGTGCCATCAGTGAAGGATCAGGGTTCAATCAGCCCCAGCATTTT. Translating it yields CAISEGSGFNQPQHF.

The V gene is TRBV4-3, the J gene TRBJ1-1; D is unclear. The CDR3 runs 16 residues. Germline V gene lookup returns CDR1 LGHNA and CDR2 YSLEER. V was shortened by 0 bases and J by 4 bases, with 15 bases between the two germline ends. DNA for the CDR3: TGCGCCAGCAGCCAAGATCATCGGGGTTTTATCACTGAAGCTTTCTTT. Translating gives CASSQDHRGFITEAFF.

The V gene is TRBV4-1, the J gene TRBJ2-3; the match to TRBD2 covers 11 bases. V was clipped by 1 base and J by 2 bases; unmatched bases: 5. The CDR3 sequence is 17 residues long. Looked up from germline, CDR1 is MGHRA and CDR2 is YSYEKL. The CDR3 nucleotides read TGCGCCAGCAGCCAAGTTACTAGCGGGAGTGTCACAGATACGCAGTATTTT. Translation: CASSQVTSGSVTDTQYF.

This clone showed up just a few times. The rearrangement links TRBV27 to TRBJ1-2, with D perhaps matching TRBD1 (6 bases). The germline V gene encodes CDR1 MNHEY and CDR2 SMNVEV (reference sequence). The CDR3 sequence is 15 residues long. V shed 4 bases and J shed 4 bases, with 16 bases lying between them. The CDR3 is CASSSAQGWGYGYTF. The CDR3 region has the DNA TGTGCCAGCAGTTCGGCACAGGGCTGGGGCTATGGCTACACCTTC.

The CDR3 bases are TGTGCCTGGAGCGCCGGGACAGGGAGCACTGAAGCTTTCTTT. Protein: CAWSAGTGSTEAFF. V usage is TRBV30 and J usage is TRBJ1-1; 9 nucleotides align to TRBD1. This CDR3 has 14 amino acids. The germline V gene encodes CDR1 GTSNPN and CDR2 SVGIG (reference sequence). The junction had 6 bases not matched to a gene; V was cut back by 3 bases and J by 4 bases. Together with reference TRBV30 and TRBJ1-1, the CDR3 gives the full variable domain: SQTIHQWPATLVQPVGSPLSLECTVEGTSNPNLYWYRQAAGRGLQLLFYSVGIGQISSEVPQNLSASRPQDRQFILSSKKLLLSDSGFYLCAWSAGTGSTEAFFGQGTRLTVV.